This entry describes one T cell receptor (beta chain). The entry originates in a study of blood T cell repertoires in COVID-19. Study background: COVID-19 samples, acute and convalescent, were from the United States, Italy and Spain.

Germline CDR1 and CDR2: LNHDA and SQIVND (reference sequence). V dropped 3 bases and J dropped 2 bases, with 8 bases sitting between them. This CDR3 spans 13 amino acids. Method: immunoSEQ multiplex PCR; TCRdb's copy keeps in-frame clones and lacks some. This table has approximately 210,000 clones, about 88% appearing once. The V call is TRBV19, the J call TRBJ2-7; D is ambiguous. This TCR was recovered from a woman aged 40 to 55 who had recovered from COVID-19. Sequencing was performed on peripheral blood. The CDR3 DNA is TGTGCCAGTAGTATGCCCAGAACCTACGAGCAGTACTTC. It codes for CASSMPRTYEQYF. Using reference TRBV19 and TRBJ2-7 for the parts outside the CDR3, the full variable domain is DGGITQSPKYLFRKEGQNVTLSCEQNLNHDAMYWYRQDPGQGLRLIYYSQIVNDFQKGDIAEGYSVSREKKESFPLTVTSAQKNPTAFYLCASSMPRTYEQYFGPGTRLTVT.